What follows is one TCR beta chain and its context. Its antigen is unknown. It has no much larger one-base neighbor in the sample; base qualities were not kept. The data derive from a study of cytomegalovirus exposure and HLA in healthy donors (dated by TCRdb to about 2017). For the study in its entirety: An earlier analysis of approximately 590 of the donors reported more than 250 Gb of sequence data and 100 million to 140 million unique TCR beta sequences from 150 million to 200 million T cells. Approximately 310 gigabases of sequencing data and approximately 84 million unique TCR sequences were included in an early release covering around 650 HLA-typed donors. The genetic ancestry cluster associated with self-reported Caucasian donors included 65% to 90% of the approximately 400 genotyped donors. The study aimed to test whether cataloging public T cell receptors could reveal signatures of past pathogen exposure. Using immunosequencing, the study profiled T cell repertoires from about 650 subjects and related those repertoires to cytomegalovirus serostatus. A separate validation cohort of over a hundred different subjects was used in addition to the approximately 640-subject first cohort. To predict cytomegalovirus infection status, the study brought together high-throughput TCR immunosequencing, statistical association of individual TCRs with disease status, and machine learning. In a later analysis, previously published TCR beta repertoires from 600 to 850 donors were re-analyzed and high-resolution HLA genotyping was added so that TCR occurrence patterns could be studied. In the later analysis, no new phenotypic data were used to find candidate immune exposures; instead, reliance was placed on TCR beta sequences and their occurrence across donors. In an earlier analysis of roughly 580 of the donors, high-throughput TCR beta sequencing was used to judge whether each TCR beta V gene segment behaved as functional or pseudogenic. Alongside the repertoire data, information on donor age, sex, ethnicity and CMV serostatus was compiled. Genome-wide SNP genotypes for about three fifths of the roughly 670 donors were used in a later genetic analysis, which treated that subset as a discovery cohort. All discovery cohort repertoires had been generated using a single sequencing platform. Class I and class II HLA loci were covered by the typing at four-digit resolution. The number of donors typed differed by locus, with roughly 629-640 for A, B, C, DRB1 and DQB1, 522 for DQA1, about 610 for DPA1, and 472 for DPB1. Four or five DR-DQ haplotypes were handled as single units for association and clustering, since linkage in the cohort was strong. Among about 400 genotyped donors of the cohort, an average of around 250,000 unique TCR beta nucleotide sequences was sequenced per donor, of which 15% to 20% were non-productive. What the authors observed across the whole study: A later analysis associated 17,000 or so TCR beta sequences with specific HLA alleles at a false discovery rate of 0.05. An association between a missense DCLRE1C variant and V-gene and J-gene trimming of TCR beta chains was found in a later genetic analysis and replicated in an independent cohort. A group of highly shared sequence variants was considered likely to be a technical artifact of the sequencing pipeline. Because counts were too low, seventeen rarely observed V segments, including chromosome 9 orphons, were excluded from the earlier analysis of several hundred of the donors. In vitro tests confirmed that a few of the cytomegalovirus-associated TCR beta chains recognize cytomegalovirus antigens. Most TCR sequences were observed very rarely across donors, whereas some public TCRs were present in many individuals. A further reported finding was that TCR beta sequences accurately predicted the HLA-A and HLA-B alleles for most subjects in the first cohort. Presence/absence analyses assumed roughly uniform sequencing depth across donors, an assumption that may not hold. A later analysis reported that several top co-occurrence clusters appeared linked to parvovirus B19, influenza, CMV and Epstein-Barr virus. CMV serostatus was the only immune exposure information available for the cohort. A later genetic analysis reported fewer N-insertions in productive TCRs among donors in an Asian-associated ancestry cluster than the roughly 700-donor mean. The cohort was sequenced for TCR beta chains only, and without alpha or paired-chain data the features that could be detected were limited. The authors suggested that the approach could potentially be generalized to other disease states and immunological phenotypes. Linkage disequilibrium might explain the correlated functional status among segregating V segments, but an unknown experimental factor could not be ruled out. Most CMV-associated TCR beta chains appeared to be HLA-restricted in a later analysis, and the HLA associations seemed to be driven largely by CMV exposure. Because HLA typing was unavailable for some donors at each locus, only the typed subset was used in association tests. A later analysis found that HLA-associated TCR beta chains were more clonally expanded and had lower generation probabilities than equally common non-associated chains. According to a later analysis, TCR association rates differed among HLA loci, with DRB1 alleles showing the most associated TCRs and HLA-C alleles showing the fewest. In both the original and validation cohorts, the classifier was reported to diagnose cytomegalovirus status with high specificity and sensitivity. Because the 87-base-pair reads could not distinguish some IMGT-functional V segments, including TRBV6-2 and TRBV6-3, those segments were excluded. When HLA alleles, especially DR and DQ, strongly co-occurred, TCR associations were difficult to assign to individual alleles. Broadly in line with IMGT annotations, most TCR beta V segments showed up in productive rearrangements about 87% or about 30% of the time in an earlier analysis of several hundred of the donors. A total of fewer than 200 TCR beta chains were listed by the study as associated with cytomegalovirus.

The cohort comprised fewer than 750 healthy bone marrow donors. Cohort members were all nominally healthy when sampled, although unrecorded immune exposures were likely present. The donor was CMV seronegative and belonged to the group of over 350 seronegative cohort members. Every donor gave a peripheral blood sample, and the peripheral blood mononuclear cells from that sample were used for TCR beta sequencing. The Qiagen DNeasy Blood Extraction Kit was used to extract genomic DNA from the blood cell samples. The library was built by means of the immunoSEQ multiplex PCR assay. For the multiplex PCR, a mixture combining 60 forward primers for TCR Vbeta segments and 13 reverse primers for TCR Jbeta segments was used. Amplification of the CDR3 region of rearranged TCR beta genes was performed with a multiplex PCR assay on genomic DNA. On the Illumina HiSeq System, the amplified TCR beta libraries were sequenced as 87-base-pair reads. From the authors' description of their analysis: A later analysis counted about 80 million unique TCR beta chains across the 690 or so repertoires, and some 11 million of these chains were shared by at least two donors. Raw reads were error-corrected and collapsed into unique sequences with a nearest-neighbor algorithm that merged closely related sequences to remove PCR and sequencing errors. Alignment of CDR3 sequences to IMGT reference sequences was used to assign V, D and J gene segments. Each retained sequence needed at least a six-nucleotide match to both a V gene segment and a J gene segment. A rearrangement was called productive if the CDR3 had no stop codons and remained in frame with V and J, and every other rearrangement was called non-productive. CDR3 was defined by IMGT convention, running from the second conserved V-encoded cysteine to the conserved J-encoded phenylalanine. The earlier analysis of about 620 of the donors excluded sequences that lacked an unambiguous match to a single V gene segment. In an earlier analysis of 587 of the donors, V segments were called functional above 56.7% productive rearrangements and were called segregating when the between-donor standard deviation exceeded 5%. A statistical classification framework was built for diagnosing cytomegalovirus status from the catalog of TCR beta chain sequences. In a later analysis, TCR nucleotide sequences were compared against IMGT/GENE-DB human TR gene sequences so that V and J genes could be assigned. In a later analysis, CDR3 sequences and most-parsimonious VDJ recombination scenarios were assigned using the TCRdist pipeline. In a later analysis, each TCR beta chain was defined by its CDR3 amino acid sequence together with its V-gene family, and reads without a unique V-gene family were excluded. As a way to deal with suspected cross-contamination and a sequencing artifact, a later analysis dropped 500 to 700 nucleotide sequences that were highly shared and had low generation probability. A later analysis calculated a clonal expansion index for each public chain from normalized within-repertoire ranks of inferred template counts. In a later analysis, generation probabilities were computed with a VDJ recombination model fitted to out-of-frame rearrangements, and the resulting probabilities were checked against IGoR. In a later analysis, TCR-TCR, TCR-HLA and TCR-CMV co-occurrence was scored with hypergeometric tests, and a repertoire-size bias correction was applied to TCR pairs. A later analysis estimated false discovery rates by permuting HLA or CMV assignments 20 times. A later analysis grouped co-occurring TCRs with DBSCAN, adding TCRdist sequence similarity when clustering within HLA-allele-positive subsets. Repertoires with fewer than 30,000 or more than 120,000 public chains, plus five repertoires with anomalous nucleotide sharing, were excluded from co-occurrence clustering. Here the immuneACCESS table is served through TCRdb, limited to in-frame sequences with V and J called. Missing clones are a known gap in these copies; in checked studies unresolved V genes cover under half, and the rest lacks a known reason. D and trimming come from the DNA, and the V and J calls and clone size come from that table. The sample table contains some 170,000 clones; only one count was recorded for 77% of them. 1.5% to 2% of the sample is in the top ten clones.

The CDR3 covers 14 residues, taking in both the cysteine and the phenylalanine. CDR3 DNA is the only sequence kept; it has 42 bases, read in frame from the first base. At the junction V is shortened by 3 bases and J by 5 bases, with 13 bases in between. As encoded in the germline V gene (reference sequence), CDR1 is LNHDA while CDR2 is SQIVND. The source material was PBMCs. The TCR sequence derives from a woman younger than 45 in good health and CMV-seronegative. The chain couples TRBV19 to TRBJ2-5, with the D gene not confidently named. The CDR3 amino acid sequence is: CASSIGNNLETQYF. The base sequence is TGTGCCAGTAGTATCGGTAATAATTTGGAGACCCAGTACTTC.